This entry is about one T cell receptor beta chain. This entry is derived from a study of control samples from healthy donors and cancer patients. This CDR3 region has 13 residues. Per germline, CDR1 ENHRY and CDR2 SYGVKD. Trimming cost V 6 bases and J 3 bases, with 10 bases left between them. Produced via immunoSEQ multiplex PCR; TCRdb's table is partial and in-frame only. The profile covers 190,000 or so clones, with approximately 92% appearing a single time and roughly 1.5% taken by the ten largest. This TCR was recovered from a man in his late teens or twenties in good health. The chain combines TRBV10-3 with TRBJ2-3; possibly TRBD2 for D (7 bases). The sequencing sample was made of blood. The CDR3 region is CAISAGATDTQYF. In nucleotides, the CDR3 is TGTGCCATCAGCGCGGGGGCTACAGATACGCAGTATTTT.